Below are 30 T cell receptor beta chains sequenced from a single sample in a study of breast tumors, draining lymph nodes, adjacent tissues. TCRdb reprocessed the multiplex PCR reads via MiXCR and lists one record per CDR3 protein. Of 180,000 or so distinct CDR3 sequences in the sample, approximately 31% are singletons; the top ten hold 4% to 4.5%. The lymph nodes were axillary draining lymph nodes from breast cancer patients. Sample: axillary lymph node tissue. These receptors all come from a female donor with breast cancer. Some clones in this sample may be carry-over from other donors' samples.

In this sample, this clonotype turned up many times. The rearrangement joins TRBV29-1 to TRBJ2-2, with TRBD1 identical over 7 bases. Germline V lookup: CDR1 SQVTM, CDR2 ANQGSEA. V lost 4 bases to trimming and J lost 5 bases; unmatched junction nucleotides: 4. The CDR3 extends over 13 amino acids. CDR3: CSVVGTVTGELFF. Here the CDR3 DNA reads TGCAGCGTTGTTGGGACAGTGACCGGGGAGCTGTTTTTT.

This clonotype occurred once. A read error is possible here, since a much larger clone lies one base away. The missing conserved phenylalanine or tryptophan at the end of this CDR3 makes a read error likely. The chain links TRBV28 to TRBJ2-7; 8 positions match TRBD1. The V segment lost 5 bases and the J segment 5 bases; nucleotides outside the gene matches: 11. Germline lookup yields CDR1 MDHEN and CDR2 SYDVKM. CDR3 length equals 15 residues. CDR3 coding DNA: TGTGCCAGCAGTATACCGACAGGGGTCCCCCACGAGCAGTACTCC. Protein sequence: CASSIPTGVPHEQYS.

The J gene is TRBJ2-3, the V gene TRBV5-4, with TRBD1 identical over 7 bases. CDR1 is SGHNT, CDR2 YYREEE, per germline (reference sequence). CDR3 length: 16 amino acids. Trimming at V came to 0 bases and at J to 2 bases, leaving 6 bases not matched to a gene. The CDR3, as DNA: TGTGCCAGCAGCTTGGAGCAGGGGGAGTCCACAGATACGCAGTATTTT. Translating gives CASSLEQGESTDTQYF.

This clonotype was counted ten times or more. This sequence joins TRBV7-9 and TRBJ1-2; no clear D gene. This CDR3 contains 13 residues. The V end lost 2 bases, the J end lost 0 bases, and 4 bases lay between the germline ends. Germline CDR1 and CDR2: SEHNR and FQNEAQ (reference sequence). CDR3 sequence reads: CASSLCANYGYTF. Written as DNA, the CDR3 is TGTGCCAGCAGCTTATGTGCTAACTATGGCTACACCTTC. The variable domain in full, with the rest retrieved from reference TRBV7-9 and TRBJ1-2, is DTGVSQNPRHKITKRGQNVTFRCDPISEHNRLYWYRQTLGQGPEFLTYFQNEAQLEKSRLLSDRFSAERPKGSFSTLEIQRTEQGDSAMYLCASSLCANYGYTFGSGTRLTVV.

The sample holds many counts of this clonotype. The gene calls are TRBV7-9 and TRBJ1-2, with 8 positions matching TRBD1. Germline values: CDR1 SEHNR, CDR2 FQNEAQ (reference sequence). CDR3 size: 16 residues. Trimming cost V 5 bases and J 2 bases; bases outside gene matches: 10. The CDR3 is CASSPPWTGMNYGYTF. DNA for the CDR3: TGTGCCAGCAGCCCTCCATGGACAGGGATGAACTATGGCTACACCTTC.

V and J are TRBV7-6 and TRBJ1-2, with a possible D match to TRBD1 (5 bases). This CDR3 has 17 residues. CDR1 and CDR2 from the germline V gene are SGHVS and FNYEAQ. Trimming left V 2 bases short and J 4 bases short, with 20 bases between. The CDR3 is CASSLTRPGPTSYGYTF. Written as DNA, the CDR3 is TGTGCCAGCAGCTTAACCCGCCCGGGACCGACCTCCTATGGCTACACCTTC.

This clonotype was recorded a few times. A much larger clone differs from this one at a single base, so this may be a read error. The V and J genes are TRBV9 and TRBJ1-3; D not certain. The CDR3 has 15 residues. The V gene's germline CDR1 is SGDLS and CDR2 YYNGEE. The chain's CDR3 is CASSVSPPPGNTVYF. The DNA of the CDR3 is TGTGCCAGCAGCGTATCCCCCCCGCCTGGAAACACCGTATATTTT.

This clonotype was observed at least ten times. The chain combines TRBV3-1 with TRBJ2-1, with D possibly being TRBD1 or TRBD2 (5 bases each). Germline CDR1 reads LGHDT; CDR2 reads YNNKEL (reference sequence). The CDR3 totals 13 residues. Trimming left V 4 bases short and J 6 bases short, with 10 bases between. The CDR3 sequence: CASSPGTRNEQFF. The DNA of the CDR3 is TGTGCCAGCAGCCCGGGGACCCGCAATGAGCAGTTCTTC.

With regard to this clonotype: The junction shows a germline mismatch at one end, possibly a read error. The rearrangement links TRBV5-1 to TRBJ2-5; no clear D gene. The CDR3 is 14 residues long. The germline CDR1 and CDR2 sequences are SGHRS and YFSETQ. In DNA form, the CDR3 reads TGCGCCAGCAGCCTGGGTGCCAGCCAAGACACCCAGTACTTC. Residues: CASSLGASQDTQYF.

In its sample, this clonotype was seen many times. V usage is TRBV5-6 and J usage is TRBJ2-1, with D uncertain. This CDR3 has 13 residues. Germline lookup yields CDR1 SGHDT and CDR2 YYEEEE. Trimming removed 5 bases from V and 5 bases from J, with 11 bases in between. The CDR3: CASSPNPDNEQFF. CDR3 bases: TGTGCCAGCAGTCCAAACCCAGACAATGAGCAGTTCTTC.

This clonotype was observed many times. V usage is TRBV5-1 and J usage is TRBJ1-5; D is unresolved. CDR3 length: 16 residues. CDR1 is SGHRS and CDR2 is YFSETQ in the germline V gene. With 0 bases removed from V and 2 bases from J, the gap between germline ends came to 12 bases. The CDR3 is CASSLGGLGGNQPQHF. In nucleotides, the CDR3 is TGCGCCAGCAGCTTGGGGGGTCTCGGGGGCAATCAGCCCCAGCATTTT.

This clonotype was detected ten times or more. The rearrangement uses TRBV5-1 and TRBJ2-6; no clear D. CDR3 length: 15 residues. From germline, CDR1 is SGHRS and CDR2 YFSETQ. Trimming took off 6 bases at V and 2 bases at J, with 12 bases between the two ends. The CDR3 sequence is CASKVFPAGANVLTF. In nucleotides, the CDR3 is TGCGCCAGCAAGGTCTTCCCTGCTGGGGCCAACGTCCTGACTTTC.

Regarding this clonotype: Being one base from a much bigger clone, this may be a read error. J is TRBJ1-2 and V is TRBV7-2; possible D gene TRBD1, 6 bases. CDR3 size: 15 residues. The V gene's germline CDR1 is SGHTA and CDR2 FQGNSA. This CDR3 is CASSPRGGANYGYPF. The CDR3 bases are TGTGCCAGCAGCCCCAGAGGGGGGGCGAACTATGGCTACCCCTTC.

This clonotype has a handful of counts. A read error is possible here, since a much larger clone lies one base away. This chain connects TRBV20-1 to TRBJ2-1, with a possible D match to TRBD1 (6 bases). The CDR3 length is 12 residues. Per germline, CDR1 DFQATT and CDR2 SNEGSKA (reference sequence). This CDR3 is CSAPDQGNGQFF. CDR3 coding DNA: TGCAGTGCTCCGGATCAGGGGAATGGGCAGTTCTTC.

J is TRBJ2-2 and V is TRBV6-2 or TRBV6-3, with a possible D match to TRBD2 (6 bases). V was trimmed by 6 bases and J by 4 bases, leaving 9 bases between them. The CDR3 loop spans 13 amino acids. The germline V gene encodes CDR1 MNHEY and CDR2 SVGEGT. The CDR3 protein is CASRREVTGELFF. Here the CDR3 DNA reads TGTGCCAGCAGGCGGGAAGTCACCGGGGAGCTGTTTTTT.

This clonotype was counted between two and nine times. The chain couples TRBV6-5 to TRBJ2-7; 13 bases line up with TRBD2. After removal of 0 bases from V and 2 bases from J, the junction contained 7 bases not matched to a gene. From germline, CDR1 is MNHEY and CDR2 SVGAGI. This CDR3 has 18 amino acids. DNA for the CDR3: TGTGCCAGCAGTTACTCGATACGGGGGACTAGCGGGGCCTACGAGCAGTACTTC. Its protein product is CASSYSIRGTSGAYEQYF.

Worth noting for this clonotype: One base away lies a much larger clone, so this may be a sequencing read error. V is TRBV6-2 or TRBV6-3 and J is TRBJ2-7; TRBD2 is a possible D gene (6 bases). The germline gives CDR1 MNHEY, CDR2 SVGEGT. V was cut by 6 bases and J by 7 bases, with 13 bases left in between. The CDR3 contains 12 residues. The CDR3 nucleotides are TGTGCCAGCAGAACCCCGGGGGTTGAGCAGTACTTC. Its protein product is CASRTPGVEQYF.

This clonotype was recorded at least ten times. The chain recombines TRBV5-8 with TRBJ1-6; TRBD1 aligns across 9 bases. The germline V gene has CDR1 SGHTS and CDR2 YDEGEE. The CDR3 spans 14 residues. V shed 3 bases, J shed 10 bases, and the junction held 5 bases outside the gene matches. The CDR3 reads CASSWDRAYSPLHF. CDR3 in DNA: TGTGCCAGCAGCTGGGACAGGGCGTACTCACCCCTCCACTTT.

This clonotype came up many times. CDR3 DNA sequence: TGCGCCAGCAGCTTGTATACTAGCGGGGGGCGCACAGATACGCAGTATTTT. This translates into CASSLYTSGGRTDTQYF. The chain carries TRBV5-1 and TRBJ2-3, with 12 bases identical to TRBD2. V shed 1 base and J 1 base; nucleotides not matched to a gene: 4. The germline V gene encodes CDR1 SGHRS and CDR2 YFSETQ. The CDR3 has 17 residues.

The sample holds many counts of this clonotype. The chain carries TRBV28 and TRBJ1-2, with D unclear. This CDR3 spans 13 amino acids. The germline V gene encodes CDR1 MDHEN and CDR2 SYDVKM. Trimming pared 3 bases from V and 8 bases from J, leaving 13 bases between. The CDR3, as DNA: TGTGCCAGCAGTTTGCAGGCCCAGTGGGGCTACACCTTC. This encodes CASSLQAQWGYTF.

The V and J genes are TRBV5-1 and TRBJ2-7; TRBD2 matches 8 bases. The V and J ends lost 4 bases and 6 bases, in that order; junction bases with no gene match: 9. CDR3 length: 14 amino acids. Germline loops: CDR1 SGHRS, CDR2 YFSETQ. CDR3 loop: CASSLGGRLCEQYF. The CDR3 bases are TGCGCCAGCAGCCTAGGCGGGAGGCTCTGCGAGCAGTACTTC.

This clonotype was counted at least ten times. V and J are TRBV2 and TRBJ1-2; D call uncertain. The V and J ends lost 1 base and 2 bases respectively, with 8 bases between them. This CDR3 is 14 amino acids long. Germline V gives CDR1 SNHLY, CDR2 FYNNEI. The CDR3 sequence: CASSEERGNYGYTF. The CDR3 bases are TGTGCCAGCAGTGAAGAGAGAGGGAACTATGGCTACACCTTC.

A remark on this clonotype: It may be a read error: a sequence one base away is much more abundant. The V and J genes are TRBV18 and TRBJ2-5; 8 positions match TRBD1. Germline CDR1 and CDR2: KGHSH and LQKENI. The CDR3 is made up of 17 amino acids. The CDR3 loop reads CASSTRLGQGKQEAQYF. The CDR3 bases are TGTGCCAGCTCAACGCGCCTCGGACAGGGAAAACAAGAGGCCCAGTACTTC.

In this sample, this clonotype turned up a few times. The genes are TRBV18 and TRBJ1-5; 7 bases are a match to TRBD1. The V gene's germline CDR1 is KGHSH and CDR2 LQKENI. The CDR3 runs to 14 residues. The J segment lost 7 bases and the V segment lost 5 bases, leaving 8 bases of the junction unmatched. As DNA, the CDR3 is TGTGCCAGCTCAAACACAGGGGTTGGGCAGCCCCAGCATTTT. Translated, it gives CASSNTGVGQPQHF.

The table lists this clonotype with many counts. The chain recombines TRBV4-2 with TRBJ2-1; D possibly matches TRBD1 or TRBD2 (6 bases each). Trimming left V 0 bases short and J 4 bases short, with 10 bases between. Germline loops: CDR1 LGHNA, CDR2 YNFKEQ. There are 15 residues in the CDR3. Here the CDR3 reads CASSQEGGHYNEQFF. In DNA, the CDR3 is TGTGCCAGCAGCCAAGAAGGGGGGCATTACAATGAGCAGTTCTTC.

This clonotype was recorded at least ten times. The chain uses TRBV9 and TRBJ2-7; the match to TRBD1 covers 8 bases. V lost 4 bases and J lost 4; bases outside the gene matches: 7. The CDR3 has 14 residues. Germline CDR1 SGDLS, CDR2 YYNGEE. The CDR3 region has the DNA TGTGCCAGCAGCCGAGCAGGGGGCCGATACGAGCAGTACTTC. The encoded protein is CASSRAGGRYEQYF.

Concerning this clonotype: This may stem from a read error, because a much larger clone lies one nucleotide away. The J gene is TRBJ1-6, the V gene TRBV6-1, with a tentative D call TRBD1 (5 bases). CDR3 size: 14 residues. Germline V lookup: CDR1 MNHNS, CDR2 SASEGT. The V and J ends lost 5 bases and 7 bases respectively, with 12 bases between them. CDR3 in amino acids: CASSQLWGNSPLHF. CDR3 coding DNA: TGTGCCAGCAGTCAACTGTGGGGGAATTCACCCCTCCACTTT.

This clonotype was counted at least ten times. The CDR3 DNA reads TGTGCCAGCAGCTCACCCGGGACTAGCGGCGCCTACGAGCAGTACTTC. The encoded protein is CASSSPGTSGAYEQYF. The rearrangement joins TRBV7-8 to TRBJ2-7; 11 nucleotides match TRBD2. The CDR3 spans 16 residues. Germline CDR1 is SGHVS and CDR2 is FQNEAQ. J was trimmed by 2 bases and V by 4 bases; bases with no gene match: 7.

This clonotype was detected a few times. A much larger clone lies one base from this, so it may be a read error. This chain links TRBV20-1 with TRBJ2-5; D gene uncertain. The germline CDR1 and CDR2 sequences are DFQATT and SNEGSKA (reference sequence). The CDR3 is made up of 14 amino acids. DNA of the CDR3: TGCAGTGCTAGGGGTAGACTGGAACAAGCGACCCAGTACTTC. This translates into CSARGRLEQATQYF.

The CDR3 region is CASSAEGNTEAFF. CDR3 nucleotides: TGTGCCAGCAGTGCGGAGGGGAACACTGAAGCTTTCTTT. The genes are TRBV2 and TRBJ1-1, with D unclear. V was shortened by 4 bases and J by 1 base, with 7 bases between the two germline ends. CDR3 length equals 13 residues. CDR1 and CDR2 from the germline V gene are SNHLY and FYNNEI.